This T cell receptor beta chain is drawn from a study of blood T cell repertoires in COVID-19. Germline values: CDR1 LGHDT, CDR2 YNNKEL (reference sequence). Trimming pared 2 bases from V and 12 bases from J, leaving 11 bases between. This CDR3 is 11 amino acids long. Per the authors' pipeline: Reference gene primer amplification gave nucleated cell count estimates. The data were produced by immunoSEQ multiplex PCR, yet TCRdb's version contains in-frame clones alone and is incomplete. D and trimming come from the DNA, and the V and J calls and clone size come from that table. Here the sample spans approximately 210,000 clones, about 84% being singletons.

The sequence derives from a man aged 30-40 years with acute COVID-19. The V gene is TRBV3-1 (or the pseudogene TRBV3-2), the J gene TRBJ2-7; D possibly corresponds to TRBD2 (6 bases). Sequencing was performed on PBMCs or T cells enriched from blood (not recorded which). In nucleotides, the CDR3 is TGTGCCAGCAGCCAACGGGGGTCTACGTACTTC. This codes for CASSQRGSTYF.